The clone carrying this TCR beta chain occurred many times. Its antigen remains unknown. This entry belongs to a study of T cell repertoires in cytomegalovirus infection. For the study at large: Public TCR beta signatures provided an indication of both CMV infection and a matching HLA type. Whole-study findings and limits: CMV-specific TCR beta clonotypes restricted by HLA-C dominated the ex vivo response.

One entry per CDR3 protein, called by TCRdb with MiXCR from the reads. The sample has 150,000 to 200,000 distinct CDR3 sequences, approximately 15% seen once. The TCR originated in a human donor in good health (CMV status not recorded). Some clones in this sample may be carry-over from other donors' samples. The specimen sequenced was PBMCs.

CDR3 sequence reads: CASSFRSTETQYF. Here the CDR3 DNA reads TGTGCCAGCAGTTTTCGGAGTACAGAGACCCAGTACTTC. The chain combines TRBV28 with TRBJ2-5, with D uncertain. Germline loops: CDR1 MDHEN, CDR2 SYDVKM. CDR3 size: 13 residues. The V end lost 3 bases, the J end lost 4 bases, and 9 bases lay between the germline ends.